The clone carrying this T cell receptor (beta chain) was found a few times. Its matching antigen is unknown. Here immunoSEQ multiplex PCR was the method, and the copy in TCRdb shows in-frame clones only, minus some. The profile shows 950 to 1,100 clones, approximately 21% of them singletons. These data belong to a study of T cells in localized non-small cell lung cancer. Study-wide results and limits: Among the top 100 tumor clones, a median around 50 appeared in adjacent lung.

Germline V gene lookup returns CDR1 MDHEN and CDR2 SYDVKM. V lost 7 bases, J lost 3 bases, and 8 bases lay in between. This CDR3 is 12 amino acids long. The sample here was lung tumor tissue, taken before any cancer treatment. The rearrangement joins TRBV28 to TRBJ2-3; no definite D call. The sequence came from a male donor at least 60 years old with stage I squamous cell lung carcinoma. In nucleotides, the CDR3 is TGTGCCAGCACCCCAGGAACAGATACGCAGTATTTT. The encoded protein is CASTPGTDTQYF.